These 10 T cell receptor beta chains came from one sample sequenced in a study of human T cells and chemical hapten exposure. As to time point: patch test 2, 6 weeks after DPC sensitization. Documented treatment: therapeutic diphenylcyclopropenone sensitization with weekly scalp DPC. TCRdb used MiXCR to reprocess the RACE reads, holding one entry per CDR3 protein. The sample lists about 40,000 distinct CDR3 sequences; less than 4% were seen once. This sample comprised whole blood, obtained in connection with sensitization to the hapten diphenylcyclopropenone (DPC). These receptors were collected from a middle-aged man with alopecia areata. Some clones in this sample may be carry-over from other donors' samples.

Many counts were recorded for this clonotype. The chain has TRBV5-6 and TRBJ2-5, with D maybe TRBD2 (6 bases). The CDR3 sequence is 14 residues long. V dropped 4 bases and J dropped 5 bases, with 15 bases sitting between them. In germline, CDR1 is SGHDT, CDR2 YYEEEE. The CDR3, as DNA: TGTGCCAGCAGCCCGCCGGGAGTCCAGGAGACCCAGTACTTC. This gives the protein CASSPPGVQETQYF.

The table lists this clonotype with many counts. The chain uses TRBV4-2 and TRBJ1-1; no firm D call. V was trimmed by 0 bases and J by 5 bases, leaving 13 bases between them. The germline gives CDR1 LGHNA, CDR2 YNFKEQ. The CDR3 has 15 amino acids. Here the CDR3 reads CASSQEGGVRTEAFF. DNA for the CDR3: TGTGCCAGCAGCCAAGAAGGTGGGGTAAGAACTGAAGCTTTCTTT.

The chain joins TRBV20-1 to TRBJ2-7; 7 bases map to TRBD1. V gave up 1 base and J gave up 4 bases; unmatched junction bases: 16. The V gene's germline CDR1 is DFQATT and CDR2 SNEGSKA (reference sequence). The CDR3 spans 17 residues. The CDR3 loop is CSARGPSAGTELYEQYF. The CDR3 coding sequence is TGCAGTGCTAGAGGCCCCTCCGCCGGGACAGAACTGTACGAGCAGTACTTC.

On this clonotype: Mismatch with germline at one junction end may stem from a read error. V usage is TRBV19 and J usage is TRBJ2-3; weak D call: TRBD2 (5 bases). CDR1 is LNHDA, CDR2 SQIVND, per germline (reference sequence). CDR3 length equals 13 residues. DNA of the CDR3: TGTGCCAGTAGGACCCGAGAGGGAGATGCGCAGTATTTT. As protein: CASRTREGDAQYF.

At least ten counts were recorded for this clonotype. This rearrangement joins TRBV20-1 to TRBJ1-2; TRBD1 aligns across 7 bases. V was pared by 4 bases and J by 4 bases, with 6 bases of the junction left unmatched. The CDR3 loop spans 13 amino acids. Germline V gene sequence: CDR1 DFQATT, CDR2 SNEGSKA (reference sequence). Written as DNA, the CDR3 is TGCAGTGCTATGCCCTGGGACAGCTATGGCTACACCTTC. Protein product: CSAMPWDSYGYTF.

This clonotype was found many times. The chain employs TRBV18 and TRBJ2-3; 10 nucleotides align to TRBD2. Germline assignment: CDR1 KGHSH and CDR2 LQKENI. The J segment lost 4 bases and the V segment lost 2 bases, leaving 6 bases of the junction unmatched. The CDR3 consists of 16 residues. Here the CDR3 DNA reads TGTGCCAGCTCACCAGGCCTAGCGGGAGCCGCAGATACGCAGTATTTT. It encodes CASSPGLAGAADTQYF.

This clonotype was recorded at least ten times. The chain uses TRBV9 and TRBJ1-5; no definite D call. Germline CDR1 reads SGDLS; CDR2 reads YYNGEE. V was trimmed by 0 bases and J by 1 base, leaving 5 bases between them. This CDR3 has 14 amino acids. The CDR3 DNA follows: TGTGCCAGCAGCGTAGATGGGAGCAATCAGCCCCAGCATTTT. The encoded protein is CASSVDGSNQPQHF.

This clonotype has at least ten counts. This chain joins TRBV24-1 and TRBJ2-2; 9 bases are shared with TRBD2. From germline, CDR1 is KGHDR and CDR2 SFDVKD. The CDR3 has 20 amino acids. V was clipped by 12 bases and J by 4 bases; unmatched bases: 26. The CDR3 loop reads CAAIGTGQEGLAGITGELFF. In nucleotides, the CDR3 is TGTGCCGCCATCGGGACCGGACAGGAGGGGCTAGCGGGAATCACCGGGGAGCTGTTTTTT.

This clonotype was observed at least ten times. CDR3 region: CSARDPAGDKDVTYEQYF. The CDR3 DNA sequence: TGCAGTGCTAGAGATCCGGCCGGGGATAAAGACGTGACCTACGAGCAGTACTTC. V is TRBV20-1 and J is TRBJ2-7, with D perhaps TRBD2 (5 bases). The CDR3 is made up of 18 amino acids. Germline assignment: CDR1 DFQATT and CDR2 SNEGSKA (reference sequence). Trimming left V 0 bases short and J 2 bases short, with 23 bases between.

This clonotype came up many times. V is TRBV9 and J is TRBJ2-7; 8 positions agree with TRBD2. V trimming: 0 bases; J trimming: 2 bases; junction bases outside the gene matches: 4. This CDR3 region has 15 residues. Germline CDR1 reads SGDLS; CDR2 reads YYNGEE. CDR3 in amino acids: CASSVGPGLAYEQYF. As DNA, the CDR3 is TGTGCCAGCAGCGTAGGCCCGGGACTAGCCTACGAGCAGTACTTC.